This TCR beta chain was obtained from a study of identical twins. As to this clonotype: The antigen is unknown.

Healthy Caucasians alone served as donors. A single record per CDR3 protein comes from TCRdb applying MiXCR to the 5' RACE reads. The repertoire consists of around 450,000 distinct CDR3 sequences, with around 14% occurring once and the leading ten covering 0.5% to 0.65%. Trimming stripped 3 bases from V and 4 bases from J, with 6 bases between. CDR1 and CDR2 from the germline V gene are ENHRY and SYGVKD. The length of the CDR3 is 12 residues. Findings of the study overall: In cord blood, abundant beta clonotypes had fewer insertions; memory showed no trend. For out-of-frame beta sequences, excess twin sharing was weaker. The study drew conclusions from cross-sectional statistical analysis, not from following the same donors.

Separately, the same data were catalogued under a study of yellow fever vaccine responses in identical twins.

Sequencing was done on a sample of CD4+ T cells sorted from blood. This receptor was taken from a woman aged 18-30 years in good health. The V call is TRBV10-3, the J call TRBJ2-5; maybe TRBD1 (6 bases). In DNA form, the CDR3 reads TGTGCCATCAGTGACAGGGGAGAGACCCAGTACTTC. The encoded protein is CAISDRGETQYF.